What follows are 2 T cell receptor beta chains derived from one specimen sequenced in a study of graft-versus-host responses after intestinal transplantation. These receptors lack a known antigen. Some clones are missing from TCRdb's copy, which holds only in-frame ones; the method was immunoSEQ multiplex PCR. The sample lists roughly 120,000 clones; approximately 94% were seen once. Sequenced here: unstimulated CD4+ T cells sorted from spleen or lymph node cells, sampled before transplant. These TCRs come from a human donor who was the organ donor for an intestinal transplant.

Concerning this clone: This same CDR3 is encoded by further DNA sequences in the sample. The chain combines TRBV6-6 with TRBJ2-7; the D gene is possibly TRBD1 (6 bases). The CDR3 loop spans 13 amino acids. V was clipped by 5 bases and J by 2 bases, with 10 bases between them. Germline loops: CDR1 MNHNY, CDR2 SVGAGI (reference sequence). The CDR3 reads CASSRDTTYEQYF. The CDR3 nucleotides read TGTGCCAGCAGTCGGGACACCACCTACGAGCAGTACTTC.

This clone was detected only once. The genes are TRBV30 and TRBJ2-7; 9 bases line up with TRBD2. V was pared by 1 base and J by 6 bases, with 10 bases of the junction left unmatched. Germline-derived CDR1 and CDR2 are GTSNPN and SVGIG (reference sequence). The CDR3 runs to 15 residues. As DNA, the CDR3 is TGTGCCTGGAGTGCCGGGGCGGGAGGGGCCGGCGAGCAGTACTTC. Its translation is CAWSAGAGGAGEQYF.